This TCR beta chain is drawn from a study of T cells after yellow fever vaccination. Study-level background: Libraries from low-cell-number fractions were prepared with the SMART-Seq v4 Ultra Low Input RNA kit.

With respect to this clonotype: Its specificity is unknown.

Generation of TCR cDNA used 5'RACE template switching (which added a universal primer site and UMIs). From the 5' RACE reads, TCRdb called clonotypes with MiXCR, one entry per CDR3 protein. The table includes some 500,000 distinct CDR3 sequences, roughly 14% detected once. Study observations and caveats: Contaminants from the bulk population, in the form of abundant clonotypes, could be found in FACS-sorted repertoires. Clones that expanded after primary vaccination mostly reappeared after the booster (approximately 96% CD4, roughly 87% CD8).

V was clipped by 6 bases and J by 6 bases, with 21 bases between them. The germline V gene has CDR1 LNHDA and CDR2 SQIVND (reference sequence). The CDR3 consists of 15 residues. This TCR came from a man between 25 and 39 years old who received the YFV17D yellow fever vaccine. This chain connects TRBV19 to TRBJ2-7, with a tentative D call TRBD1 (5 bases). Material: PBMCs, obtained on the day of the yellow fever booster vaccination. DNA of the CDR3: TGTGCCAGTAGGGGGCAGGGATCAGGGCGTTCCGAGCAGTACTTC. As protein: CASRGQGSGRSEQYF.